These 3 T cell receptor beta chains share one sample of origin, sequenced in a study of blood T cell repertoires in COVID-19. Libraries were prepared by immunoSEQ multiplex PCR; TCRdb keeps only in-frame clonotypes and omits some of them. The sample contains approximately 270,000 clones, 70% to 90% of which appear only once. The sample consisted of peripheral blood. The origin of the receptors is a woman aged 70-85 years with acute or convalescent COVID-19.

The chain employs TRBV7-9 and TRBJ2-1; 7 bases match TRBD2. Germline V gene data show CDR1 as SEHNR and CDR2 as FQNEAQ (reference sequence). The CDR3 length is 14 residues. V lost 5 bases, J lost 7 bases, and 8 bases stayed unmatched. The CDR3 nucleotides read TGTGCCAGCAGCGGTATTCCCGGGGGGAATGAGCAGTTCTTC. Translating it yields CASSGIPGGNEQFF.

This clone showed up just a few times. The chain is built from TRBV5-1 and TRBJ2-7, with D possibly TRBD1 on 6 matching bases. Germline V gene data show CDR1 as SGHRS and CDR2 as YFSETQ. Trimming cost V 1 base and J 5 bases, with 13 bases left between them. The CDR3 has 14 amino acids. The CDR3 spells CASSLRDPGDEQYF. In DNA, the CDR3 is TGCGCCAGCAGCTTGAGAGACCCAGGGGACGAGCAGTACTTC.

This rearrangement joins TRBV19 to TRBJ1-1; perhaps TRBD1 as D (5 bases). The germline CDR1 and CDR2 sequences are LNHDA and SQIVND (reference sequence). The CDR3 sequence is 13 residues long. V lost 5 bases to trimming and J lost 9 bases, with 16 bases between them. The chain's CDR3 is CASSDRLGSQAFF. Written as DNA, the CDR3 is TGTGCCAGTAGTGACAGACTCGGGTCTCAAGCTTTCTTT.